This entry lists 29 T cell receptor beta chains sequenced from one sample in a study of OX40 agonist ivuxolimab in advanced cancers. Clones were sequenced by immunoSEQ multiplex PCR, and TCRdb holds only the in-frame ones, with some missing. The sample yields about 12,000 clones, roughly three quarters seen once. The specimen was CD4+ or CD8+ T cells sorted from blood, collected in a trial of the OX40 agonist ivuxolimab. Receptor source: an adult with an advanced solid tumor such as melanoma, head and neck, liver or kidney cancer.

The rearrangement joins TRBV11-3 to TRBJ2-1; the D gene is possibly TRBD2 (6 bases). CDR1 SGHNT and CDR2 YENEEA come from the germline V gene. This CDR3 is 14 amino acids long. The V end was cut by 1 base, the J end by 5 bases, with 9 bases between. The DNA for the CDR3 is TGTGCCAGCAGCTTAGCGGGGGACCACAATGAGCAGTTCTTC. Translated: CASSLAGDHNEQFF.

V and J are TRBV9 and TRBJ1-6; TRBD1 is a possible D gene (6 bases). CDR3 length equals 14 residues. Trimming pared 0 bases from V and 10 bases from J, leaving 11 bases between. Germline lookup yields CDR1 SGDLS and CDR2 YYNGEE. DNA of the CDR3: TGTGCCAGCAGCGTAGAGGGGGGTGGGTCACCCCTCCACTTT. Translation: CASSVEGGGSPLHF.

This chain joins TRBV19 and TRBJ2-7; 9 bases are shared with TRBD1. There are 13 residues in the CDR3. Trimming cost V 6 bases and J 5 bases; bases outside gene matches: 5. Germline CDR1 is LNHDA and CDR2 is SQIVND (reference sequence). In DNA, the CDR3 is TGTGCCAGTAGGGGGGGACAGGGCCACGAGCAGTACTTC. As protein: CASRGGQGHEQYF. The full variable domain, completed using reference TRBV19 and TRBJ2-7, is DGGITQSPKYLFRKEGQNVTLSCEQNLNHDAMYWYRQDPGQGLRLIYYSQIVNDFQKGDIAEGYSVSREKKESFPLTVTSAQKNPTAFYLCASRGGQGHEQYFGPGTRLTVT.

J is TRBJ2-3 and V is TRBV30; no reliable D call. This CDR3 region has 13 residues. V lost 4 bases and J 2 bases, leaving 10 bases between the germline ends. Germline V gene lookup returns CDR1 GTSNPN and CDR2 SVGIG (reference sequence). The CDR3 loop reads CAWIPGYTDTQYF. In nucleotides, the CDR3 is TGTGCCTGGATTCCTGGCTACACAGATACGCAGTATTTT.

The chain has TRBV30 and TRBJ2-6; D is ambiguous. The germline V gene encodes CDR1 GTSNPN and CDR2 SVGIG (reference sequence). This CDR3 is 13 amino acids long. The V gene lost 4 bases and the J gene lost 1 base, with 5 bases spanning the gap. The CDR3 bases are TGTGCCTGGACATTGTCTGGGGCCAACGTCCTGACTTTC. Amino acids: CAWTLSGANVLTF.

The J gene is TRBJ1-2, the V gene TRBV5-6, with D unresolved. This CDR3 comprises 15 residues. Germline-derived CDR1 and CDR2 are SGHDT and YYEEEE. Trimming cost V 2 bases and J 5 bases, with 16 bases left between them. CDR3 DNA sequence: TGTGCCAGCAGCTTAGGGCCCCCAGAAAAGTATGGCTACACCTTC. This gives the protein CASSLGPPEKYGYTF. The whole variable domain, remainder taken from reference TRBV5-6 and TRBJ1-2, is DAGVTQSPTHLIKTRGQQVTLRCSPKSGHDTVSWYQQALGQGPQFIFQYYEEEERQRGNFPDRFSGHQFPNYSSELNVNALLLGDSALYLCASSLGPPEKYGYTFGSGTRLTVV.

The CDR3 DNA is TGTGCCAGCTCACCCAAGACAGGGTTAAACACTGAAGCTTTCTTT. This encodes CASSPKTGLNTEAFF. V is TRBV18 and J is TRBJ1-1; 7 bases map to TRBD1. The CDR3 consists of 15 residues. Trimming at V came to 3 bases and at J to 2 bases, leaving 6 bases not matched to a gene. Germline-derived CDR1 and CDR2 are KGHSH and LQKENI.

The chain recombines TRBV6-6 with TRBJ2-1, with D uncertain. The length of the CDR3 is 10 residues. In germline, CDR1 is MNHNY, CDR2 SVGAGI (reference sequence). The germline V and J ends were trimmed by 2 bases and 9 bases, with 2 bases remaining between them. CDR3 bases: TGTGCCAGCAGTTACGGTGAGCAGTTCTTC. It is translated as CASSYGEQFF.

This chain uses TRBV15 with TRBJ2-2, with 7 bases aligning to TRBD1. V trimming: 8 bases; J trimming: 6 bases; junction bases outside the gene matches: 3. CDR1 LNHNV and CDR2 YYDKDF come from the germline V gene (reference sequence). The CDR3 has 12 amino acids. CDR3 residues: CATARGPGELFF. The CDR3 DNA follows: TGTGCCACCGCAAGGGGGCCCGGGGAGCTGTTTTTT. Full variable domain (outside the CDR3, taken from reference TRBV15 and TRBJ2-2): DAMVIQNPRYQVTQFGKPVTLSCSQTLNHNVMYWYQQKSSQAPKLLFHYYDKDFNNEADTPDNFQSRRPNTSFCFLDIRSPGLGDTAMYLCATARGPGELFFGEGSRLTVL.

The CDR3 here is CASSGTGSAKNIQYF. CDR3 nucleotide sequence: TGTGCCAGCAGCGGGACAGGATCAGCCAAAAACATTCAGTACTTC. The chain links TRBV7-9 to TRBJ2-4, with 8 positions matching TRBD1. The germline V gene has CDR1 SEHNR and CDR2 FQNEAQ (reference sequence). The trim removed 5 bases at V and 0 bases at J, leaving 3 bases unmatched. There are 15 residues in the CDR3.

V and J are TRBV4-3 and TRBJ2-5; D tentatively reads TRBD1 or TRBD2 (6 bases each). Trimming cost V 0 bases and J 2 bases, with 10 bases left between them. The CDR3 consists of 15 residues. CDR1 LGHNA and CDR2 YSLEER come from the germline V gene. This chain's CDR3 is CASSQDWRGQETQYF. CDR3 bases: TGCGCCAGCAGCCAAGATTGGAGGGGGCAAGAGACCCAGTACTTC.

This chain connects TRBV15 to TRBJ2-7; weak D call: TRBD1 (5 bases). This CDR3 comprises 13 residues. Between the trimmed V and J ends, which lost 5 bases and 3 bases, there was a span of 11 bases. Germline V gene lookup returns CDR1 LNHNV and CDR2 YYDKDF (reference sequence). The CDR3 nucleotides read TGTGCCACCAGCCCACGGACATTCTACGAGCAGTACTTC. As protein: CATSPRTFYEQYF.

V is TRBV7-9 and J is TRBJ1-5, with TRBD1 matching 7 bases. V trimming: 5 bases; J trimming: 6 bases; junction bases outside the gene matches: 4. The germline V gene has CDR1 SEHNR and CDR2 FQNEAQ (reference sequence). CDR3 size: 13 residues. This CDR3 reads CASSTGDSQPQHF. The CDR3 DNA is TGTGCCAGCAGCACAGGGGATAGTCAGCCCCAGCATTTT.

V and J are TRBV4-3 and TRBJ1-1; TRBD1 matches at 8 bases. Germline V gives CDR1 LGHNA, CDR2 YSLEER. V lost 0 bases to trimming and J lost 1 base; unmatched junction nucleotides: 7. The CDR3 has 17 residues. The CDR3 loop reads CASSQDGQGATNTEAFF. CDR3 in DNA: TGCGCCAGCAGCCAAGATGGTCAGGGGGCGACGAACACTGAAGCTTTCTTT.

By share, this clone ranks as medium-sized. The CDR3: CASSPTLGIQFEAFF. In DNA form, the CDR3 reads TGTGCCAGCAGTCCAACACTAGGAATTCAGTTTGAAGCTTTCTTT. The V gene is TRBV28, the J gene TRBJ1-1, with D unclear. V lost 5 bases and J 7 bases, leaving 20 bases between the germline ends. Germline V CDR1 and CDR2: MDHEN, SYDVKM. The CDR3 has 15 residues.

This chain joins TRBV28 and TRBJ1-1; D possibly corresponds to TRBD1 (6 bases). The CDR3 has 13 residues. Germline V gives CDR1 MDHEN, CDR2 SYDVKM. The V and J ends lost 6 bases and 7 bases respectively, with 15 bases between them. CDR3 bases: TGTGCCAGCAGCTTCAGGGGAAGAAATGAAGCTTTCTTT. Its protein is CASSFRGRNEAFF.

The V call is TRBV9, the J call TRBJ2-2; 8 nucleotides match TRBD2. This CDR3 comprises 15 residues. CDR1 SGDLS and CDR2 YYNGEE come from the germline V gene. V shed 4 bases and J 6 bases; nucleotides not matched to a gene: 8. The DNA for the CDR3 is TGTGCCAGCAGCCCAAGCGGGAGTCAGGCCGGGGAGCTGTTTTTT. This translates into CASSPSGSQAGELFF.

The chain combines TRBV15 with TRBJ2-3; TRBD2 matches 7 bases. The CDR3 is made up of 14 amino acids. Germline V CDR1 and CDR2: LNHNV, YYDKDF (reference sequence). Trimming removed 8 bases from V and 2 bases from J; junction bases left unmatched: 7. CDR3 protein: CATGGRATTDTQYF. CDR3 DNA: TGTGCCACCGGTGGGAGGGCCACCACAGATACGCAGTATTTT.

CDR3 in DNA: TGTGCCAGTAGTATCGTAGGGGTGGCCAAAAACATTCAGTACTTC. It is translated as CASSIVGVAKNIQYF. This rearrangement joins TRBV19 to TRBJ2-4; D is perhaps TRBD1 (5 bases). V was shortened by 3 bases and J by 1 base, with 10 bases between the two germline ends. The CDR3 length is 15 residues. Germline CDR1 and CDR2: LNHDA and SQIVND (reference sequence).

The CDR3 is CASSQDDPYEQYF. CDR3 in DNA: TGTGCCAGCAGCCAAGATGATCCCTACGAGCAGTACTTC. J is TRBJ2-7 and V is TRBV4-2; no clear D. This CDR3 has 13 amino acids. CDR1 and CDR2 from the germline V gene are LGHNA and YNFKEQ. V dropped 0 bases and J dropped 2 bases, with 5 bases sitting between them.

This sequence joins TRBV10-3 and TRBJ1-4; a weak D match, TRBD1 (6 bases). The CDR3 is made up of 15 amino acids. The germline V and J ends were trimmed by 4 bases and 8 bases, with 17 bases remaining between them. Germline V gene sequence: CDR1 ENHRY, CDR2 SYGVKD. This chain's CDR3 is CAISGDQGQGEKLFF. CDR3 nucleotides: TGTGCCATCAGTGGGGACCAGGGGCAGGGCGAAAAACTGTTTTTT.

The CDR3 DNA reads as TGTGCCAGCAGTTTAAACTACGAGCAGTACTTC. This codes for CASSLNYEQYF. The J gene is TRBJ2-7, the V gene TRBV28; no clear D. The CDR3 sequence is 11 residues long. Germline CDR1 is MDHEN and CDR2 is SYDVKM. V was trimmed by 2 bases and J by 3 bases, leaving 2 bases between them.

V gene TRBV4-2 combines with J gene TRBJ2-1; D gene ambiguous. V was trimmed by 0 bases and J by 1 base, leaving 7 bases between them. The CDR3 length is 15 residues. The V gene's germline CDR1 is LGHNA and CDR2 YNFKEQ. This chain's CDR3 is CASSQELLSYNEQFF. Written as DNA, the CDR3 is TGTGCCAGCAGCCAAGAACTTCTATCCTACAATGAGCAGTTCTTC.

The chain couples TRBV21-1 to TRBJ2-2. TRBV21-1 represents a pseudogene. The CDR3 is made up of 12 amino acids. The CDR3 spells CLGPRHTGELFF. CDR3 nucleotides: TGTTTGGGACCCAGGCACACCGGGGAGCTGTTTTTT.

V usage is TRBV28 and J usage is TRBJ2-7; D is uncertain. V lost 8 bases to trimming and J lost 5 bases, with 13 bases between them. The CDR3 has 12 residues. Germline V gives CDR1 MDHEN, CDR2 SYDVKM. In DNA, the CDR3 is TGTGCCAGCTGTAATCACGGTGACGAGCAGTACTTC. Translating it yields CASCNHGDEQYF.

The chain recombines TRBV18 with TRBJ2-3; D unresolved. This CDR3 contains 16 residues. V was shortened by 3 bases and J by 6 bases, with 19 bases between the two germline ends. Germline CDR1 reads KGHSH; CDR2 reads LQKENI. CDR3: CASSPDLKGLSDTQYF. CDR3 sequence (DNA): TGTGCCAGCTCACCGGATCTCAAAGGGTTATCCGATACGCAGTATTTT.

The CDR3 nucleotides read TGTGCCAGCGGCCCCCCAGAAAGCCAAGAGACCCAGTACTTC. As protein: CASGPPESQETQYF. V and J are TRBV28 and TRBJ2-5; no definite D call. This CDR3 contains 14 residues. Germline-derived CDR1 and CDR2 are MDHEN and SYDVKM. V lost 8 bases to trimming and J lost 1 base, with 14 bases between them.

This sequence joins TRBV5-1 and TRBJ1-2, with a tentative D call TRBD1 (6 bases). V lost 2 bases, J lost 2 bases, and 10 bases lay in between. This CDR3 has 14 amino acids. CDR1 is SGHRS and CDR2 is YFSETQ in the germline V gene. The CDR3 DNA reads as TGCGCCAGCAGCTTAGGGGGTTCGAACTATGGCTACACCTTC. This encodes CASSLGGSNYGYTF. The full variable domain, with the rest looked up from reference TRBV5-1 and TRBJ1-2, is KAGVTQTPRYLIKTRGQQVTLSCSPISGHRSVSWYQQTPGQGLQFLFEYFSETQRNKGNFPGRFSGRQFSNSRSEMNVSTLELGDSALYLCASSLGGSNYGYTFGSGTRLTVV.

The V and J genes are TRBV15 and TRBJ2-5; 14 positions agree with TRBD2. The CDR3 spans 15 residues. Germline CDR1 is LNHNV and CDR2 is YYDKDF (reference sequence). Trimming removed 3 bases from V and 4 bases from J; junction bases left unmatched: 1. The CDR3 region is CATSSGLAGGETQYF. In DNA, the CDR3 is TGTGCCACCAGCAGTGGACTAGCGGGAGGAGAGACCCAGTACTTC.